A single T cell receptor (beta chain) is shown here with its context. Sequenced by immunoSEQ multiplex PCR; TCRdb stores in-frame clones only, minus some. This sample has around 730,000 clones, with over 75% found just once. This entry belongs to a study of shared T cell receptors in the human thymus. Germline V lookup: CDR1 LGHNA, CDR2 YSLEER. V trimming: 0 bases; J trimming: 3 bases; junction bases outside the gene matches: 3. This CDR3 region has 16 residues. These data also formed part of another study, on human thymus T cells. That study adds: Corrective cardiac operations yielded the resected thymus tissue. Across thymic and blood repertoires, the usage of V and J genes appeared to be biased. Reports from related research described highly overlapping thymic repertoires among unrelated individuals.

The TCR sequence derives from a girl less than two years old with a congenital heart defect. Specimen: thymocytes. The chain combines TRBV4-3 with TRBJ1-1; 11 positions agree with TRBD1. CDR3 loop: CASSQDRGQGDTEAFF. Written as DNA, the CDR3 is TGCGCCAGCAGCCAAGATAGGGGACAGGGGGACACTGAAGCTTTCTTT.